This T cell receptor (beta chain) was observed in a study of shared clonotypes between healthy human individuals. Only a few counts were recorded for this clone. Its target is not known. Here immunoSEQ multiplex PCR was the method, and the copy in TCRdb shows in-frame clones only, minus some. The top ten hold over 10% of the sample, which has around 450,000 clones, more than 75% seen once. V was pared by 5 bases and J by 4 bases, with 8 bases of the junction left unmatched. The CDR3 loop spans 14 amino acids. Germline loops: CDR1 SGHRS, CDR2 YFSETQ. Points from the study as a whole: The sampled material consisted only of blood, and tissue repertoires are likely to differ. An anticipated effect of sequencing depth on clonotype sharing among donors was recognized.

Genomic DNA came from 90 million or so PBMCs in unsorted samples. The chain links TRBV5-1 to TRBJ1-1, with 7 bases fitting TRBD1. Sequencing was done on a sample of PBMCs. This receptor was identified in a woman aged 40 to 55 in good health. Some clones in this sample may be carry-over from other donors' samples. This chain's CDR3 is CASRRDSPGTEAFF. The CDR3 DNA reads TGCGCCAGCAGGAGGGACAGCCCCGGCACTGAAGCTTTCTTT.